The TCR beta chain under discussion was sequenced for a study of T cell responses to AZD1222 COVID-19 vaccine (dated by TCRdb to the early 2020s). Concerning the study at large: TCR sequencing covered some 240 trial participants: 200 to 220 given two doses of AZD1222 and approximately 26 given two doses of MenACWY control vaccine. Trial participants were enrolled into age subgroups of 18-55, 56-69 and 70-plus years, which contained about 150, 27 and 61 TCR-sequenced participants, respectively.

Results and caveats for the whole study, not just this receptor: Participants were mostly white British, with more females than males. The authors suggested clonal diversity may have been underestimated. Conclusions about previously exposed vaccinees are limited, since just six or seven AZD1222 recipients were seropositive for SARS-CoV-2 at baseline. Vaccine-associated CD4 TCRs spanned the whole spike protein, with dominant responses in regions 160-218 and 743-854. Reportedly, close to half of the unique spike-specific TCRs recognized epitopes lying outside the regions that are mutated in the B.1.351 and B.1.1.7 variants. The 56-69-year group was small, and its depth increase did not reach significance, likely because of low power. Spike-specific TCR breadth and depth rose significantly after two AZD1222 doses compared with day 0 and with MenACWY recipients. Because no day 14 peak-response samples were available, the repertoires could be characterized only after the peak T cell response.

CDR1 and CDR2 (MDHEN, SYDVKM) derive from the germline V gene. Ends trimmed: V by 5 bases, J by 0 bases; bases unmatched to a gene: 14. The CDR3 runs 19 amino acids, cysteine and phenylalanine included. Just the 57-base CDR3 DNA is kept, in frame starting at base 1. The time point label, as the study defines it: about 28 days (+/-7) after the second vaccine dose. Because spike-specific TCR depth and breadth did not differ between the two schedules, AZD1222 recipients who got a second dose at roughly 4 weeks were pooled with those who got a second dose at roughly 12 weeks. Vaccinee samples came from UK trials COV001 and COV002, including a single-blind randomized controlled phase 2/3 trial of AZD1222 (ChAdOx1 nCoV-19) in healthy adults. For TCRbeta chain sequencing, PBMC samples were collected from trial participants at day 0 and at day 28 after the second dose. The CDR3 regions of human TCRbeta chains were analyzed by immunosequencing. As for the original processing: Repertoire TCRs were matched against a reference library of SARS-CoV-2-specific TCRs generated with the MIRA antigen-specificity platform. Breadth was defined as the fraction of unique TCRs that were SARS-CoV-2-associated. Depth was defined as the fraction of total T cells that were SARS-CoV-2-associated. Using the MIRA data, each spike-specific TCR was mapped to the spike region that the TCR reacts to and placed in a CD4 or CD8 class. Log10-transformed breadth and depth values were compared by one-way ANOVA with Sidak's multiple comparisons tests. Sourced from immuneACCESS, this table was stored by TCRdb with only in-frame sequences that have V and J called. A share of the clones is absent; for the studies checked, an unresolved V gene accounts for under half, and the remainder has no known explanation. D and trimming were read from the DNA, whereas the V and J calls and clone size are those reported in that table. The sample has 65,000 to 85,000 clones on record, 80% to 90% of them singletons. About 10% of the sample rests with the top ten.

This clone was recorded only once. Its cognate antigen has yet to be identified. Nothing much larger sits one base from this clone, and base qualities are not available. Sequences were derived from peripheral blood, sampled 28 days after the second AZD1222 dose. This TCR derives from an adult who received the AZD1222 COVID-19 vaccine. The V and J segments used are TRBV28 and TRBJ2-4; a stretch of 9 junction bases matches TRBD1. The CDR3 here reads CASSRDRAMIRLAKNIQYF. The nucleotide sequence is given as TGTGCCAGCAGTCGGGACAGGGCTATGATACGATTAGCCAAAAACATTCAGTACTTC.